The clone carrying this TCR beta chain was found once. This sample is drawn from a study of blood T cell repertoires in COVID-19. The wider study: From T cells, B-cell-depleted T cells, or PBMCs came the material, which was cDNA or gDNA.

V was clipped by 1 base and J by 4 bases; unmatched bases: 8. CDR1 MGHRA and CDR2 YSYEKL come from the germline V gene. The CDR3 loop spans 17 amino acids. Authors' processing steps: It was from reference gene primer amplification that nucleated cell counts were estimated. TCRdb's table, derived via immunoSEQ multiplex PCR, lists solely in-frame clones and lacks some. That table is the source of V, J and clone size, and D and trimming were worked out from the DNA. The table lists about 230,000 clones, nearly 90% of them singletons, with 3.5% to 4.5% in the top ten. This chain connects TRBV4-1 to TRBJ1-4; 8 bases align to TRBD1. The sequenced material came from PBMCs or T cells enriched from blood (not recorded which). This clonotype originated in a woman aged 30 to 39 with acute COVID-19. The CDR3 sequence: CASSQGPRTGNNEKLFF. CDR3 sequence (DNA): TGCGCCAGCAGCCAAGGCCCCCGGACAGGGAATAATGAAAAACTGTTTTTT.